Shown below are 18 T cell receptor beta chains from a single sample sequenced in a study of blood T cell repertoires in COVID-19. Using immunoSEQ multiplex PCR, the repertoire was profiled, and TCRdb retains in-frame clones only, with some absent. Of some 300,000 clones listed, around 87% were seen once; the top ten hold about 1%. Sequenced input: peripheral blood. These receptors were obtained from a woman aged 40 to 55 with COVID-19, enrolled during active disease.

The rearrangement uses TRBV27 and TRBJ1-3; 7 positions match TRBD1. CDR3 length equals 14 residues. Germline assignment: CDR1 MNHEY and CDR2 SMNVEV (reference sequence). J gave up 0 bases and V 8 bases, and 4 bases lay outside the gene matches. The CDR3 is CASRQGPSGNTIYF. CDR3 DNA sequence: TGTGCCAGCCGACAGGGCCCCTCTGGAAACACCATATATTTT.

With respect to this clone: A clone one base away is much larger, so this may be a read error. V is TRBV4-2 and J is TRBJ2-1; 13 nucleotides match TRBD2. The CDR3 length is 17 residues. Germline CDR1 LGHNA, CDR2 YNFKEQ. This CDR3 is CVSSREDTSGRANEQFF. For the CDR3, the DNA is TGTGTCAGCAGCCGAGAAGATACTAGCGGGAGGGCCAATGAGCAGTTCTTC.

The V gene is TRBV4-2, the J gene TRBJ1-1, with TRBD1 identical over 7 bases. Germline V gene lookup returns CDR1 LGHNA and CDR2 YNFKEQ. CDR3 length: 15 residues. The V gene end was trimmed by 4 bases and the J gene end by 5 bases; junction bases not matched to a gene: 10. This CDR3 reads CASSLRGLGETEAFF. CDR3 bases: TGTGCCAGCAGCCTTAGGGGGCTTGGAGAAACTGAAGCTTTCTTT.

This clone was counted a single time. This chain links TRBV7-9 with TRBJ2-7; 14 bases are shared with TRBD2. Losses at the gene ends were 6 bases for V and 4 bases for J; bases not matched to a gene: 8. The germline V gene encodes CDR1 SEHNR and CDR2 FQNEAQ (reference sequence). The CDR3 has 16 residues. CDR3 in DNA: TGTGCCAGCAGACAGGGGGGACTAGCGGGAGTGTACGAGCAGTACTTC. Residues: CASRQGGLAGVYEQYF.

The chain is built from TRBV6-2 or TRBV6-3 and TRBJ2-5, with TRBD1 as a possible D gene (7 bases). The CDR3 totals 13 residues. Trimming shortened V by 3 bases and J by 6 bases, and 11 bases separated the two germline ends. Germline V gene lookup returns CDR1 MNHEY and CDR2 SVGEGT. For the CDR3, the DNA is TGTGCCAGCAGTTATGCAGGGGGGCAGACCCAGTACTTC. Its protein product is CASSYAGGQTQYF.

V usage is TRBV13 and J usage is TRBJ2-1; weak D call: TRBD2 (6 bases). V gave up 5 bases and J gave up 6 bases, with 17 bases separating them. Germline CDR1 PRHDT, CDR2 FYEKMQ (reference sequence). The CDR3 length is 15 residues. CDR3: CASSPSWGDLNEQFF. The DNA of the CDR3 is TGTGCCAGCAGCCCCTCGTGGGGGGATCTCAATGAGCAGTTCTTC. The whole variable domain, filled in from reference TRBV13 and TRBJ2-1, reads AAGVIQSPRHLIKEKRETATLKCYPIPRHDTVYWYQQGPGQDPQFLISFYEKMQSDKGSIPDRFSAQQFSDYHSELNMSSLELGDSALYFCASSPSWGDLNEQFFGPGTRLTVL.

There are a few counts of this clone. This specimen includes other DNA sequences encoding the same CDR3. The chain uses TRBV7-9 and TRBJ2-1; the D gene is possibly TRBD2 (6 bases). Germline lookup yields CDR1 SEHNR and CDR2 FQNEAQ (reference sequence). V gave up 0 bases and J gave up 6 bases, with 6 bases separating them. The CDR3 runs to 13 residues. CDR3 residues: CASSLAGGNEQFF. In nucleotides, the CDR3 is TGTGCCAGCAGCTTAGCGGGAGGCAATGAGCAGTTCTTC.

This chain uses TRBV1 with TRBJ2-2; no DNA check was done on the table's D call, TRBD1. TRBV1 is a listed pseudogene. This CDR3 spans 19 amino acids. The CDR3 protein is CTSSHGVGAAACSTGELFF. CDR3 DNA sequence: TGCACCAGCAGCCATGGGGTAGGGGCGGCGGCTTGTTCGACCGGGGAGCTGTTTTTT.

The V and J genes are TRBV27 and TRBJ2-3; D is possibly TRBD1 (5 bases). The CDR3 sequence is 15 residues long. The germline V gene has CDR1 MNHEY and CDR2 SMNVEV (reference sequence). V was shortened by 2 bases and J by 2 bases, with 11 bases between the two germline ends. CDR3: CASSLLTGFTDTQYF. CDR3 nucleotides: TGTGCCAGCAGTTTACTAACAGGATTCACAGATACGCAGTATTTT.

The chain has TRBV7-9 and TRBJ2-1, with D possibly being TRBD2 (6 bases). The ends were cut back, 5 bases at V and 2 bases at J, with 10 bases in the middle. The CDR3 contains 14 residues. Germline V CDR1 and CDR2: SEHNR, FQNEAQ (reference sequence). The chain's CDR3 is CASSVGRTYNEQFF. CDR3 DNA: TGTGCCAGCAGCGTTGGGAGGACCTACAATGAGCAGTTCTTC.

The V and J genes are TRBV12-3 or TRBV12-4 and TRBJ2-1, with D tentatively TRBD2 (6 bases). Trimming removed 5 bases at V and 12 bases at J, with 14 bases between. CDR3 length: 12 residues. CDR3 DNA: TGTGCCAGCAGTCCCGACCGGGACTGGCAGTTCTTC. As protein: CASSPDRDWQFF.

This chain uses TRBV7-9 with TRBJ1-5, with 7 bases lining up with TRBD1. CDR1 is SEHNR and CDR2 is FQNEAQ in the germline V gene (reference sequence). This CDR3 comprises 15 residues. V lost 2 bases to trimming and J lost 7 bases; unmatched junction nucleotides: 8. The CDR3 reads CASSLQGGVNQPQHF. The CDR3, as DNA: TGTGCCAGCAGCTTACAGGGGGGCGTAAACCAGCCCCAGCATTTT.

V usage is TRBV5-4 and J usage is TRBJ1-1; the match to TRBD1 covers 8 bases. Per the germline V gene, CDR1 is SGHNT and CDR2 is YYREEE (reference sequence). The J segment lost 7 bases and the V segment lost 4 bases, leaving 6 bases of the junction unmatched. The CDR3 totals 13 residues. The CDR3 DNA sequence: TGTGCCAGCAGCGTGGGACAGGAGGTTGAAGCTTTCTTT. Its translation: CASSVGQEVEAFF.

The chain links TRBV20-1 to TRBJ2-7; a weak D match, TRBD1 (6 bases). Germline CDR1 is DFQATT and CDR2 is SNEGSKA (reference sequence). The CDR3 has 18 residues. V lost 3 bases, J lost 3 bases, and 27 bases lay in between. The CDR3 here is CSASFFLGDNLRDYEQYF. Written as DNA, the CDR3 is TGCAGTGCTAGTTTCTTCTTGGGGGACAACTTAAGGGACTACGAGCAGTACTTC.

V usage is TRBV2 and J usage is TRBJ1-5, with a possible D match to TRBD1 (6 bases). The CDR3 extends over 16 amino acids. V lost 3 bases and J 0 bases, leaving 12 bases between the germline ends. The germline gives CDR1 SNHLY, CDR2 FYNNEI. In DNA, the CDR3 is TGTGCCAGCAGTGATCAGACAGGAGGTAGCAATCAGCCCCAGCATTTT. Amino acids: CASSDQTGGSNQPQHF.

The J gene is TRBJ2-5, the V gene TRBV7-9, with D hard to call. The germline V gene has CDR1 SEHNR and CDR2 FQNEAQ (reference sequence). Between the trimmed V and J ends, which lost 1 base and 3 bases, there was a span of 12 bases. The CDR3 sequence is 15 residues long. The CDR3 DNA is TGTGCCAGCAGCTTAGTTCCGGGTTTGGAAGAGACCCAGTACTTC. Translating gives CASSLVPGLEETQYF.

The rearrangement links TRBV20-1 to TRBJ1-1; maybe TRBD1 (5 bases). The CDR3 is made up of 15 amino acids. Trimming left V 3 bases short and J 1 base short, with 15 bases between. CDR1 is DFQATT and CDR2 is SNEGSKA in the germline V gene (reference sequence). The CDR3 sequence: CSASNRRGPNTEAFF. The CDR3 nucleotides are TGCAGTGCTAGTAACAGGAGAGGACCGAACACTGAAGCTTTCTTT.

The chain links TRBV19 to TRBJ1-2; tentative D call: TRBD1 (5 bases). V lost 6 bases, J lost 8 bases, and 16 bases lay in between. Germline CDR1 and CDR2: LNHDA and SQIVND (reference sequence). This CDR3 is built from 13 residues. CDR3 sequence: CASSFMQGSGYTF. The DNA for the CDR3 is TGTGCCAGTAGCTTCATGCAGGGAAGCGGCTACACCTTC.